This TCR beta chain appears in the sequencing data of a study of identical twins. General observations from the study: Alpha sequences out of frame and shared by twins had excess low generation probability.

The CDR3 extends over 11 amino acids. By sample share, this clonotype is medium-sized. Antigen unknown. One end of the junction varies from germline; a read error may be responsible. TCRdb itself ran the 5' RACE reads through MiXCR, one entry per CDR3 protein. The sample carries roughly 250,000 distinct CDR3 sequences, around 6.6% recorded once. The data were also submitted as part of a second study, on yellow fever vaccine responses in identical twins.

J is TRBJ2-2 and V is TRBV12-3 or TRBV12-4; 7 nucleotides agree with TRBD2. Sequencing was done on a sample of memory (CD45RO+) T cells sorted from blood. The TCR sequence derives from a woman aged 18-29 years in good health. Written as DNA, the CDR3 is TGTGCCAGCACAACAACGGGGGGGCTGTTTTTT. It translates to CASTTTGGLFF.